This is a list of T cell receptor beta chains from one sample in a study of T cell responses to AZD1222 COVID-19 vaccine. Generated by immunoSEQ multiplex PCR, the TCRdb table keeps only in-frame clones and is missing some. The sample yields some 74,000 clones, approximately 90% seen once. This sample comprised peripheral blood, obtained 28 days after the second AZD1222 dose. The receptors were gathered from an adult who received the AZD1222 COVID-19 vaccine. Each CDR3 is given with its conserved first and last residue. A D gene is named only where the DNA matches it firmly. Some rows mark clone size as missing; the rest say once, few, many or name a class of expanded clone.

TGTGCCAGCAGTCCTCAGGGGGCTGCCGGGGAGACCCAGTACTTC	CASSPQGAAGETQYF	TRBD1	TRBV6-5	TRBJ2-5	NA
TGTGCCAGCAGCTCCGGAGGCCACCTTCACACCGGGGAGCTGTTTTTT	CASSSGGHLHTGELFF	NA	TRBV11-2	TRBJ2-2	NA
TGCGCCAGCAGCCAAGATTTGGGGGCCAACGTCCTGACTTTC	CASSQDLGANVLTF	NA	TRBV4-3	TRBJ2-6	NA
TGTGCCACCAGTGATTCCCGGGGGCAGGGGACGGGTGGCTACACCTTC	CATSDSRGQGTGGYTF	NA	TRBV24-1	TRBJ1-2	NA
TGCAGCGTAGGAGAGGAGACCCAGTACTTC	CSVGEETQYF	NA	TRBV29-1	TRBJ2-5	NA
TGCGCCAGCAGCTTGGGACAGGGATATCAAGAGACCCAGTACTTC	CASSLGQGYQETQYF	TRBD1	TRBV5-1	TRBJ2-5	NA
TGTGCCAGCAGCGTAGAACAGCAGAACACTGAAGCTTTCTTT	CASSVEQQNTEAFF	NA	TRBV9	TRBJ1-1	NA
TGTGCCAGCAGCGTCGGAGGCTACGAGCAGTACTTC	CASSVGGYEQYF	NA	TRBV7-2	TRBJ2-7	NA
TGTGCCAGCAGCTTGTCCGGGGAGCTGTTTTTT	CASSLSGELFF	NA	TRBV5-6	TRBJ2-2	NA
TGTGCCAGTAGACCGATAGGATCTCAGCGGGGGACCCAGTACTTC	CASRPIGSQRGTQYF	TRBD2	TRBV19	TRBJ2-5	NA
TGTGCCAGCAGCTTAGATTCAGGGTCGAACACTGAAGCTTTCTTT	CASSLDSGSNTEAFF	NA	TRBV11-2	TRBJ1-1	once
TGTGCCAGCTCACCATCAGGGGGAAATTCACCCCTCCACTTT	CASSPSGGNSPLHF	TRBD1	TRBV18	TRBJ1-6	NA
TGTGCCAGCAGCCGGGGACAGGGGACCACTGAAGCTTTCTTT	CASSRGQGTTEAFF	TRBD1	TRBV9	TRBJ1-1	NA
TGTGCCAGCAGTCTATCGACTAGCGGGATGTACAATGAGCAGTTCTTC	CASSLSTSGMYNEQFF	TRBD2	TRBV27	TRBJ2-1	NA
TGTGCCAGCAGTTACGGGCAGGGGGCCTACAATGAGCAGTTCTTC	CASSYGQGAYNEQFF	TRBD1	TRBV6-2/TRBV6-3	TRBJ2-1	NA
TGTGCCAGCAGCTTAGCGTCAATCACAGGGACGCGGAACACTGAAGCTTTCTTT	CASSLASITGTRNTEAFF	NA	TRBV7-6	TRBJ1-1	NA
TGTGCCAGCAGTTTATCCGGTTATCGCTACACCTTC	CASSLSGYRYTF	NA	TRBV12-3/TRBV12-4	TRBJ1-2	NA
TGTGCCAGCAGCTTAAGTACCCGAGGACGCAATGAGCAGTTCTTC	CASSLSTRGRNEQFF	NA	TRBV7-2	TRBJ2-1	NA
TGCAGCGTTGTAACATTTGGAGACACCGGGGAGCTGTTTTTT	CSVVTFGDTGELFF	NA	TRBV29-1	TRBJ2-2	NA
TGTGCCAGCAGCCAGGGGACTAGCGGGGGCACCCAAACCCAGTACTTC	CASSQGTSGGTQTQYF	TRBD2	TRBV4-2	TRBJ2-5	NA
TGTGCCAGCAGCCAAGGAGGTTCCAGAAGTAAAGCTTTCTTT	CASSQGGSRSKAFF	NA	TRBV4-2	TRBJ1-1	few
TGCAGCGTTGGGACGGGAGGGGGACAAGAGACCCAGTACTTC	CSVGTGGGQETQYF	TRBD2	TRBV29-1	TRBJ2-5	once
TGTGCTACCCTCAGGGGGGGGAGCTCCTACAATGAGCAGTTCTTC	CATLRGGSSYNEQFF	NA	TRBV12-5	TRBJ2-1	NA
TGCGCCAGCAGTTGGGGTGGGACAGCCGTCTCTGGAAACACCATATATTTT	CASSWGGTAVSGNTIYF	TRBD1	TRBV5-1	TRBJ1-3	NA
TGTGCCAGTAGTTCTCGGACAGGGGAAGGCTATGGCTACACCTTC	CASSSRTGEGYGYTF	TRBD1	TRBV19	TRBJ1-2	NA
TGTGCCAGCGTCAACAGGGGGCTGGGGAACACTGAAGCTTTCTTT	CASVNRGLGNTEAFF	TRBD1	TRBV6-5	TRBJ1-1	once
TGCGCCAGCAGCCCGTTTGAGGGGAGCTCCTACAATGAGCAGTTCTTC	CASSPFEGSSYNEQFF	NA	TRBV5-1	TRBJ2-1	once
TGTGCCATCAGTCCCGGACTGAGGGAGGCTGGCTACACCTTC	CAISPGLREAGYTF	NA	TRBV10-3	TRBJ1-2	NA
TGCGCCAGCAGCCCCCTCGAACGGGGGGCTATTGGCTACACCTTC	CASSPLERGAIGYTF	NA	TRBV4-1	TRBJ1-2	NA
TGTGCCAGTAGTATGAGGGGGAATGAGCAGTTCTTC	CASSMRGNEQFF	NA	TRBV19	TRBJ2-1	NA
TGCGCCAGCAGAGAGACAGCCGCTAACTATGGCTACACCTTC	CASRETAANYGYTF	NA	TRBV5-1	TRBJ1-2	NA
TGCGCCAGCAGCAGGGCTGGCGGGAGGATCTCCTACAATGAGCAGTTCTTC	CASSRAGGRISYNEQFF	TRBD2	TRBV4-3	TRBJ2-1	NA
TGTGCCAGCAGCTTAAGTGGGACTGCGATAGGAAACACCATATATTTT	CASSLSGTAIGNTIYF	NA	TRBV7-6	TRBJ1-3	NA
TGTGCCAGCAGCTTAGCAGGCGGGAGCCCATACGAGCAGTACTTC	CASSLAGGSPYEQYF	TRBD2	TRBV11-2	TRBJ2-7	NA
TGTGCCAGCATGGTGGGCACTGAAGCTTTCTTT	CASMVGTEAFF	NA	TRBV28	TRBJ1-1	NA
TGTGCCAGCAGCCCTTCCTTATTTCGGGGCTACGAGCAGTACTTC	CASSPSLFRGYEQYF	NA	TRBV7-9	TRBJ2-7	NA
TGTGCCAGCAGTGAAGATAGGGTCCTCCGCAAAGCTTTCTTT	CASSEDRVLRKAFF	NA	TRBV6-1	TRBJ1-1	NA
TGTGCCAGCAGCTTGCCCGGAGATCTGAACACTGAAGCTTTCTTT	CASSLPGDLNTEAFF	NA	TRBV5-6	TRBJ1-1	NA
TGTGCCAGCACCCCCTCAAGTGGCAGGAGGATATATGGCTACACCTTC	CASTPSSGRRIYGYTF	NA	TRBV7-9	TRBJ1-2	NA
TGTGCCAGCAGGCAGGACTCTGGAAACACCATATATTTT	CASRQDSGNTIYF	NA	TRBV6-5	TRBJ1-3	NA
TGTGCCAGCAAACAGGGATCGCATTCACCCCTCCACTTT	CASKQGSHSPLHF	NA	TRBV14	TRBJ1-6	NA
TGCAGCGTTGATGACCCTACGACAGGGAGTGGCGAGCAGTACTTC	CSVDDPTTGSGEQYF	TRBD1	TRBV29-1	TRBJ2-7	NA
TGTGCCAGCAGCGTCACAGGGTCCCGTGGGTACGAGCAGTACTTC	CASSVTGSRGYEQYF	NA	TRBV9	TRBJ2-7	NA
TGTGCCAGCAGTTCCACAGGGTTAAGGGAGCCCCAGCATTTT	CASSSTGLREPQHF	NA	TRBV27	TRBJ1-5	NA
TGTGCCACCCGCTTAGAGGGCTACACCTTC	CATRLEGYTF	NA	TRBV6-5	TRBJ1-2	NA
TGTGCCAGCAGCTCGGGGACTGTAGAGACCCAGTACTTC	CASSSGTVETQYF	NA	TRBV7-3	TRBJ2-5	NA
TGCGCCAGCAGCTCGGACGCGGCAAACACTGAAGCTTTCTTT	CASSSDAANTEAFF	NA	TRBV5-1	TRBJ1-1	NA
TGCGCCAGCAGCCCGGGAGATAGTACTCCTGGAAACACCATATATTTT	CASSPGDSTPGNTIYF	NA	TRBV5-1	TRBJ1-3	NA
TGTGCCAGCAGCCCTTCCCGGCAGACACAAGAGACCCAGTACTTC	CASSPSRQTQETQYF	NA	TRBV11-2	TRBJ2-5	NA
TGTGCCAGCAGCTTGAGGAGGGGATCCTCTGGAAACACCATATATTTT	CASSLRRGSSGNTIYF	NA	TRBV7-9	TRBJ1-3	few
TGTGCCAGCACCCGGGACTCCTCCTACGAGCAGTACTTC	CASTRDSSYEQYF	NA	TRBV6-6	TRBJ2-7	NA
TGTGCCAGCAGGGGACAGGGGGGTATGGCCGAAGCTTTCTTT	CASRGQGGMAEAFF	TRBD1	TRBV6-5	TRBJ1-1	NA
TGTGCCAGCAGTTGGGGGGGCAATCAGCCCCAGCATTTT	CASSWGGNQPQHF	NA	TRBV12-3/TRBV12-4	TRBJ1-5	NA
TGTGCCAGCAGTTACGCGGGAAGGGCAGATACGCAGTATTTT	CASSYAGRADTQYF	NA	TRBV6-5	TRBJ2-3	NA
TGTGCCAGCAGCGCTAGAGGGTTTTATGGCTACACCTTC	CASSARGFYGYTF	NA	TRBV9	TRBJ1-2	NA